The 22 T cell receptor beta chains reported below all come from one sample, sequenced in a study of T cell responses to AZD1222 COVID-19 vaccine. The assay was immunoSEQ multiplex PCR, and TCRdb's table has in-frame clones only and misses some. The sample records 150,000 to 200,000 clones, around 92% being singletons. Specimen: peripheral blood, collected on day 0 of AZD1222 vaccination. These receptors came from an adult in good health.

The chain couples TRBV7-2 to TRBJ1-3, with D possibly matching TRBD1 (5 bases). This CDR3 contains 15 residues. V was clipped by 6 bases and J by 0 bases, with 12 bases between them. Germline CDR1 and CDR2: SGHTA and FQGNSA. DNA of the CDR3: TGTGCCAGCAGAAACGCAGGGTTCTCTGGAAACACCATATATTTT. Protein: CASRNAGFSGNTIYF.

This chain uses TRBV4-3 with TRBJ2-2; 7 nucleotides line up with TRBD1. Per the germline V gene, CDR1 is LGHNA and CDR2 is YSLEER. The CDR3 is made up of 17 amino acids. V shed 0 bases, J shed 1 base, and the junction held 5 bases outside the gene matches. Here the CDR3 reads CASSQDLNRGNTGELFF. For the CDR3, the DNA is TGCGCCAGCAGCCAAGATCTAAACAGGGGGAACACCGGGGAGCTGTTTTTT.

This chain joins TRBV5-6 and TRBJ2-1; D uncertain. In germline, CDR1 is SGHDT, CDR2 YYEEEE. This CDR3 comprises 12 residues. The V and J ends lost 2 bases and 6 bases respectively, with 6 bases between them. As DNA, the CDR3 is TGTGCCAGCAGCTTATCGATCAATGAGCAGTTCTTC. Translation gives CASSLSINEQFF.

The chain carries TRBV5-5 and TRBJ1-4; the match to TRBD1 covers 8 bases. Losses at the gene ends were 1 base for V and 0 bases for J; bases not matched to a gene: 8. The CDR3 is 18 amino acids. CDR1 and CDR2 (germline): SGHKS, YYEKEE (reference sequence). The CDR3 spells CASSLYGTGSSTNEKLFF. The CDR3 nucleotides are TGTGCCAGCAGCTTGTATGGGACAGGAAGCTCAACTAATGAAAAACTGTTTTTT.

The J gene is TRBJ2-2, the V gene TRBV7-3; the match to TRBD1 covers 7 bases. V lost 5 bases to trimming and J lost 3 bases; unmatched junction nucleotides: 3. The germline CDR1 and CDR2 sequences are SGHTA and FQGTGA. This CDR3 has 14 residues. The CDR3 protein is CASSRGQHTGELFF. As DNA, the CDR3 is TGTGCCAGCAGCCGGGGACAGCACACCGGGGAGCTGTTTTTT.

The CDR3 spells CASSRSNQPQHF. CDR3 nucleotide sequence: TGTGCCAGCTCCAGGAGCAATCAGCCCCAGCATTTT. V and J are TRBV7-8 and TRBJ1-5; D remains ambiguous. The CDR3 has 12 amino acids. Germline-derived CDR1 and CDR2 are SGHVS and FQNEAQ. The V end lost 8 bases, the J end lost 1 base, and 6 bases lay between the germline ends.

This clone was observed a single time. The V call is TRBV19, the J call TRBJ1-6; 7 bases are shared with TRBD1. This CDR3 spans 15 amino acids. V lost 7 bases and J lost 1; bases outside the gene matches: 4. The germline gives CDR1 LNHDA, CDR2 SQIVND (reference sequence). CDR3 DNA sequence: TGTGCCAGTACACCACAGGGGTCCTATAATTCACCCCTCCACTTT. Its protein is CASTPQGSYNSPLHF.

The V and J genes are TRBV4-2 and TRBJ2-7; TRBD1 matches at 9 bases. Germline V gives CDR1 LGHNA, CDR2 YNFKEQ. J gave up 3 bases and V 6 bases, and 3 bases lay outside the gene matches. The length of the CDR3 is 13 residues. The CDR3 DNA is TGTGCCAGCAGGGGACAGGGCGGCTACGAGCAGTACTTC. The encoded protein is CASRGQGGYEQYF.

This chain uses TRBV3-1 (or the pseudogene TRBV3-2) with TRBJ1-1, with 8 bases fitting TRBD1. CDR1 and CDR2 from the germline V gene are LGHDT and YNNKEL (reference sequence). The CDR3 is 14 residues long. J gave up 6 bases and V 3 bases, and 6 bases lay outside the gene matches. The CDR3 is CASSHQTGVAEAFF. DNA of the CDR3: TGTGCCAGCAGCCACCAGACAGGGGTCGCTGAAGCTTTCTTT.

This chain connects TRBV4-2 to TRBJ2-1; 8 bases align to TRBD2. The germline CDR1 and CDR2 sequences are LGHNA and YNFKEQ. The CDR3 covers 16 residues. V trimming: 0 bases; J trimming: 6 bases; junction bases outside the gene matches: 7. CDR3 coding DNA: TGTGCCAGCAGCCAAGATAATAGCGGGGCACTCAATGAGCAGTTCTTC. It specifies CASSQDNSGALNEQFF.

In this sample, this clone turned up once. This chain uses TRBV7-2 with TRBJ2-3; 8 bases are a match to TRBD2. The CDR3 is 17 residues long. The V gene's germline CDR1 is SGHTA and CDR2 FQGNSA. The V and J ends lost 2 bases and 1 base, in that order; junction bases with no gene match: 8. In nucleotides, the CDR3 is TGTGCCAGCAGCTTATTACAAGGTAGCGGGGGCACAGATACGCAGTATTTT. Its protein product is CASSLLQGSGGTDTQYF.

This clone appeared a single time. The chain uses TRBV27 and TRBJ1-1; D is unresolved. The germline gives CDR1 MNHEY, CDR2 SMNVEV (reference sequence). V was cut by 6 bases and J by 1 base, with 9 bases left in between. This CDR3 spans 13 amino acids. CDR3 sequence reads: CASRRTANTEAFF. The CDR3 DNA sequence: TGTGCCAGCAGACGGACGGCGAACACTGAAGCTTTCTTT.

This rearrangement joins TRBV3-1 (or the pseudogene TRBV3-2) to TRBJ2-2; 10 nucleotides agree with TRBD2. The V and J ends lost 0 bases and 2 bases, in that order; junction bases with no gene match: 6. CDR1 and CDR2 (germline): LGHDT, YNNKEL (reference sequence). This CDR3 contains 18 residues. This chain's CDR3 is CASSQDKVAGGNTGELFF. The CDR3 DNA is TGTGCCAGCAGCCAAGATAAGGTAGCGGGGGGTAACACCGGGGAGCTGTTTTTT.

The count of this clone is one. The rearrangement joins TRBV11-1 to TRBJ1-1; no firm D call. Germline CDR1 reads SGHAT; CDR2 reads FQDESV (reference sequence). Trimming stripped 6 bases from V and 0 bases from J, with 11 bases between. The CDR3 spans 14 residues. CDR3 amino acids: CASRYTAMNTEAFF. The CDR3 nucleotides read TGTGCCAGCAGATATACAGCAATGAACACTGAAGCTTTCTTT.

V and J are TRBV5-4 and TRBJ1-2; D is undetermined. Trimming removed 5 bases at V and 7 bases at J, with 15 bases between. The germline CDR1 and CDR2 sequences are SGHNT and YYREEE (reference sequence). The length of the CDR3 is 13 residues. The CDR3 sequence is CASRRTPPSGYTF. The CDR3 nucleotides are TGTGCCAGCAGACGGACCCCGCCCTCTGGCTACACCTTC.

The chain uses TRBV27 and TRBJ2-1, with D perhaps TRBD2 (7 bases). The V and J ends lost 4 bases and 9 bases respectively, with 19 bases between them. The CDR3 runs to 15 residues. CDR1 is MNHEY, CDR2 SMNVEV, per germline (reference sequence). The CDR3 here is CASSSLGGGLPEQFF. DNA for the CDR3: TGTGCCAGCAGTTCCCTGGGGGGGGGCCTTCCTGAGCAGTTCTTC.

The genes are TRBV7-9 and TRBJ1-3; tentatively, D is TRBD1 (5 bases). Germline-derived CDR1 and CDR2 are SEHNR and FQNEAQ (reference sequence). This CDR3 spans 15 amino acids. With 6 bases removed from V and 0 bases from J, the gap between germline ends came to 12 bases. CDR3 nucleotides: TGTGCCAGCAGGGGGGTCACCGACTCTGGAAACACCATATATTTT. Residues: CASRGVTDSGNTIYF.

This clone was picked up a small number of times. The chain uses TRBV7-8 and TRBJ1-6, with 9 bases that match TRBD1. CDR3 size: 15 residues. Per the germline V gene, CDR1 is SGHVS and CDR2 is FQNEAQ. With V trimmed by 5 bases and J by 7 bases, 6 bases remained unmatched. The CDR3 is CASSARDRVNSPLHF. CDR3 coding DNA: TGTGCCAGCAGCGCTCGGGACAGGGTGAATTCACCCCTCCACTTT.

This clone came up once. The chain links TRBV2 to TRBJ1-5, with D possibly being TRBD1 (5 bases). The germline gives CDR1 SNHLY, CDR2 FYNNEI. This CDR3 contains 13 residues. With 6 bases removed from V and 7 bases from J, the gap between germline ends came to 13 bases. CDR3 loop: CASRTQGFQPQHF. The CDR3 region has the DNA TGTGCCAGCAGGACCCAGGGATTCCAGCCCCAGCATTTT. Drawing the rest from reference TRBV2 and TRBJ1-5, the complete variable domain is EPEVTQTPSHQVTQMGQEVILRCVPISNHLYFYWYRQILGQKVEFLVSFYNNEISEKSEIFDDQFSVERPDGSNFTLKIRSTKLEDSAMYFCASRTQGFQPQHFGDGTRLSIL.

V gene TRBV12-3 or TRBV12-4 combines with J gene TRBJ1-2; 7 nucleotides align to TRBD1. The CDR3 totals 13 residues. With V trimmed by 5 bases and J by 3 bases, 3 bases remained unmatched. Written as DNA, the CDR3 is TGTGCCAGCAGTGGGGGACAGTACTATGGCTACACCTTC. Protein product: CASSGGQYYGYTF.

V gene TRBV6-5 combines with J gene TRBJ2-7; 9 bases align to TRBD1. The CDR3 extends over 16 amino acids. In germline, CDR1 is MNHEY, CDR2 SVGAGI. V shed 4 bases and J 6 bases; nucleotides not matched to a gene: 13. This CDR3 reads CASSFTPRDRDAEQYF. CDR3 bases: TGTGCCAGCAGTTTCACTCCTCGGGACAGGGATGCCGAGCAGTACTTC.

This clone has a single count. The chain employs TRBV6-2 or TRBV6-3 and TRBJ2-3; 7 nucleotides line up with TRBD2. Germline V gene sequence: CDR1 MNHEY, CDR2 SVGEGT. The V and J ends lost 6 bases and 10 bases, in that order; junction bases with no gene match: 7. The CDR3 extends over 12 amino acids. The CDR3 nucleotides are TGTGCCAGCAGCCAAGGACTAGAGCCGCAGTATTTT. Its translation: CASSQGLEPQYF.